This T cell receptor (beta chain) came from a study of blood T cell repertoires in COVID-19 (TCRdb year 2020). For the study in its entirety: Samples from collaborators originated in the United States, Italy and Spain and spanned both the acute and convalescent phases of COVID-19. A de-identified subject ID, COVID-19 status, age in years and sex were almost always included in the sample metadata. Where HLA class I and class II types were available, the types were taken from metadata supplied by the sample provider, not from assay-based typing. The repertoires were released in a freely available public database meant as a resource for research on the immune response to SARS-CoV-2. The samples were drawn from two sources: the first 160 participants of the ongoing ImmuneRACE study, and 950 to 1,500 subjects contributed by 6 global collaborators. The dataset comprised deeply sampled blood TCRbeta repertoires from subjects exposed to, actively infected with, or recovered from COVID-19. The prospective study material was composed of cDNA or gDNA derived from T cells, B-cell-depleted T cells, or PBMCs.

What the authors observed across the whole study: The quantity of clinical and demographic metadata differed by source and by participant and was supplied without curation.

The immunoSEQ Assay, a bias-controlled multiplex PCR, was used to amplify TCRbeta CDR3 regions from genomic DNA. Regarding the original processing steps: Nucleated cell counts per sample were estimated from amplification of reference gene primers within the assay. Sequence reads were collapsed and filtered to measure the absolute abundance of every unique TCRbeta CDR3 rearrangement. For each sample, productive Simpson clonality was calculated as the square root of Simpson's diversity index across productive rearrangements. TCRdb took over this immuneACCESS table, retaining in-frame rearrangements with V and J assigned. Such tables are incomplete; in checked studies, under half of the missing clones stem from an unresolved V gene, and the remainder is unexplained. The DNA was the basis for D and trimming; V, J and clone size are from that table. This sample has 250,000 to 300,000 clones in its table, and around 89% of those were observed once. The ten largest clones add up to around 12% of the sample.

The germline V gene (reference sequence) supplies CDR1 SGHNT and CDR2 YYREEE. Taken from cysteine to phenylalanine, the CDR3 has 14 residues. Left in the record is the CDR3 DNA by itself, 42 bases read in frame from the first base. V gives up 4 bases and J gives up 2 bases, and the segment between their germline ends measures 13 bases. As regards this clone: Which antigen it targets is not known. It has no much larger one-base neighbor in the sample; base qualities were not kept.

The collaborating institutions used their own protocols to collect whole blood in K2EDTA tubes. For TCRbeta analysis, collaborators shipped samples as frozen whole blood, isolated PBMCs, or DNA extracted from either of those sample types. The TCR originated in an older woman with acute or convalescent COVID-19. Recombination linked TRBV5-4 to TRBJ2-7, with a weak D call of TRBD1 (6 bases match). The sample taken for sequencing was peripheral blood. The DNA is as follows: TGTGCCAGCAGCATGCGCAGGGGAGCCTACGAGCAGTACTTC. This sequence encodes CASSMRRGAYEQYF.